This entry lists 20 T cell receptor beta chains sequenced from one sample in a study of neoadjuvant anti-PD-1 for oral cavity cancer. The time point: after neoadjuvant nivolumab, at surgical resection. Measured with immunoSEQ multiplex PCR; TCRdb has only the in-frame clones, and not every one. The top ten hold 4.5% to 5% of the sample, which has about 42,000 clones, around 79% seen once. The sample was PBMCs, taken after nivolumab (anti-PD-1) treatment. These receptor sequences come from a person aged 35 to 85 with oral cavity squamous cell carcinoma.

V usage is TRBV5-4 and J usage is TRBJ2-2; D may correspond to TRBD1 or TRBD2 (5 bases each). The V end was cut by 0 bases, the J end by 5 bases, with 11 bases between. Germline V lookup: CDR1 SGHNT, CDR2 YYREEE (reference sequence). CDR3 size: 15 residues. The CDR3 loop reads CASSLGGVGTGELFF. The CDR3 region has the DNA TGTGCCAGCAGCTTGGGAGGGGTTGGAACCGGGGAGCTGTTTTTT.

Here the CDR3 DNA reads TGTGCCAGCAGCCGACAGGGGATGTGGCAGCCCCAGCATTTT. Residues: CASSRQGMWQPQHF. This chain connects TRBV5-5 to TRBJ1-5; 8 nucleotides match TRBD1. CDR1 and CDR2 from the germline V gene are SGHKS and YYEKEE (reference sequence). The ends lost 4 bases at V and 7 bases at J; junction bases unmatched: 7. This CDR3 comprises 14 residues.

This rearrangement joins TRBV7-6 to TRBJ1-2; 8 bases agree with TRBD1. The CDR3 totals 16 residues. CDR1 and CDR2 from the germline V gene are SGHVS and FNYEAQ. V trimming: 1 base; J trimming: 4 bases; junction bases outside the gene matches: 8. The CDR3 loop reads CASSLGTGKSVYGYTF. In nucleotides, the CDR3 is TGTGCCAGCAGCTTAGGGACAGGGAAATCGGTCTATGGCTACACCTTC. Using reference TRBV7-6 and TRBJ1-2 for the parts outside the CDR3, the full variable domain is GAGVSQSPRYKVTKRGQDVALRCDPISGHVSLYWYRQALGQGPEFLTYFNYEAQQDKSGLPNDRFSAERPEGSISTLTIQRTEQRDSAMYRCASSLGTGKSVYGYTFGSGTRLTVV.

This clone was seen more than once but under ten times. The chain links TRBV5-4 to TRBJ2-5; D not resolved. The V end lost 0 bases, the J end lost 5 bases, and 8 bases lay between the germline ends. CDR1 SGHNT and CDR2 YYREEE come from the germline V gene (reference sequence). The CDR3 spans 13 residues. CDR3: CASSLDRRETQYF. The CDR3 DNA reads TGTGCCAGCAGCTTGGACAGAAGGGAGACCCAGTACTTC.

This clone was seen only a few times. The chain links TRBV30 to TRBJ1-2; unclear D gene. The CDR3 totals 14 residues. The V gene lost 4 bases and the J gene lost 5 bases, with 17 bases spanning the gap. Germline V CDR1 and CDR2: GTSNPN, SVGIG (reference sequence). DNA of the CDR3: TGTGCCTGGACTTGGGGAGAGGGAGGTTATGGCTACACCTTC. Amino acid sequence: CAWTWGEGGYGYTF.

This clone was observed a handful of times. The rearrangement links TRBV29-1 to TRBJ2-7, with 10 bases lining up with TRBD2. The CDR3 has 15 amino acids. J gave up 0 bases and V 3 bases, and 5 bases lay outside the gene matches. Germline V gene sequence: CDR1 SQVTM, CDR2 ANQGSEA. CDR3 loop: CSVEASGSSSYEQYF. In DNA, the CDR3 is TGCAGCGTTGAGGCTAGCGGGAGTAGCTCCTACGAGCAGTACTTC.

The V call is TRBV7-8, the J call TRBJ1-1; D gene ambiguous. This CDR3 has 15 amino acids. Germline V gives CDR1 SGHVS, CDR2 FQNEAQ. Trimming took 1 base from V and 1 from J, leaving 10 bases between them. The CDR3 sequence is CASSLVRHTNTEAFF. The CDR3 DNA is TGTGCCAGCAGCTTAGTCAGACATACGAACACTGAAGCTTTCTTT.

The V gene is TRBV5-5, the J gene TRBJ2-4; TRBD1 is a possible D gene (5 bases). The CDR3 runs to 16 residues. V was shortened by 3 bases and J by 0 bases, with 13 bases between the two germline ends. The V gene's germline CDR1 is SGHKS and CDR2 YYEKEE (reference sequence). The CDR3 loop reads CASSSRDYLAKNIQYF. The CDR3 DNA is TGTGCCAGCAGCTCCAGGGATTACTTAGCCAAAAACATTCAGTACTTC.

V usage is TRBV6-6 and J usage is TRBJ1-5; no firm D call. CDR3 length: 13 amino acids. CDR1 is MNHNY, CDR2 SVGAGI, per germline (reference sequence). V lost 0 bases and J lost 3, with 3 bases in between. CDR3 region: CASSYSDNQPQHF. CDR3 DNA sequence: TGTGCCAGCAGTTACTCAGACAATCAGCCCCAGCATTTT.

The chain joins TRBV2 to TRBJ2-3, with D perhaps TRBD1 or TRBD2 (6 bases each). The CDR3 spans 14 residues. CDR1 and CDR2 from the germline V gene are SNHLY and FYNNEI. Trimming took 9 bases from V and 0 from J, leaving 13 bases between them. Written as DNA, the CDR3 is TGTGCCAGTGGAAGGGGGGCCAGCACAGATACGCAGTATTTT. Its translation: CASGRGASTDTQYF.

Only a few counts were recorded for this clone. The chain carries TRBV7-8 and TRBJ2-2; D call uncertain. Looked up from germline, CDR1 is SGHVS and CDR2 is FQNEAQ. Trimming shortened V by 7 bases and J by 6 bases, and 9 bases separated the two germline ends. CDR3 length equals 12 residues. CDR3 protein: CASTPPSGELFF. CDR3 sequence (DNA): TGTGCCAGCACCCCCCCCTCCGGGGAGCTGTTTTTT. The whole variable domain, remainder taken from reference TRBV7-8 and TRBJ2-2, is GAGVSQSPRYKVAKRGQDVALRCDPISGHVSLFWYQQALGQGPEFLTYFQNEAQLDKSGLPSDRFFAERPEGSVSTLKIQRTQQEDSAVYLCASTPPSGELFFGEGSRLTVL.

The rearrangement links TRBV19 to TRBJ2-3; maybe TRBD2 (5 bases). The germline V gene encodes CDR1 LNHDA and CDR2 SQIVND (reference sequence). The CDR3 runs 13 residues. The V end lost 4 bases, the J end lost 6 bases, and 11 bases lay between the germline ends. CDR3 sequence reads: CASSTDWEDTQYF. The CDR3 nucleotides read TGTGCCAGTAGTACAGACTGGGAGGATACGCAGTATTTT.

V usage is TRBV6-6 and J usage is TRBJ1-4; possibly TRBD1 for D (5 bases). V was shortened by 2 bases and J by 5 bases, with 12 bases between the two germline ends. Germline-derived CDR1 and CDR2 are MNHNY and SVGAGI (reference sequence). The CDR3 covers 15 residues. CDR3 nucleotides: TGTGCCAGCAGTTACCCCGGGGACTACAATGAAAAACTGTTTTTT. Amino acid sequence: CASSYPGDYNEKLFF.

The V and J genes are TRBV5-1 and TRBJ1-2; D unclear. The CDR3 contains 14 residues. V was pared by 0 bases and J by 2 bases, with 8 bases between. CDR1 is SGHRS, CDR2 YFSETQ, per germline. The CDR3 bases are TGCGCCAGCAGCTTGGATGCAGCCAACTATGGCTACACCTTC. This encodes CASSLDAANYGYTF. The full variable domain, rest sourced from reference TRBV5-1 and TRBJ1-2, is KAGVTQTPRYLIKTRGQQVTLSCSPISGHRSVSWYQQTPGQGLQFLFEYFSETQRNKGNFPGRFSGRQFSNSRSEMNVSTLELGDSALYLCASSLDAANYGYTFGSGTRLTVV.

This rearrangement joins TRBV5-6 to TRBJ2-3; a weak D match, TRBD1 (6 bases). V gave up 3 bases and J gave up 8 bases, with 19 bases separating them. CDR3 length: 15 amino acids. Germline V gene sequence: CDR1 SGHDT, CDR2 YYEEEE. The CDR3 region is CASSSETGPRGTQYF. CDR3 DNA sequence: TGTGCCAGCAGCTCGGAGACAGGCCCGAGGGGTACGCAGTATTTT.

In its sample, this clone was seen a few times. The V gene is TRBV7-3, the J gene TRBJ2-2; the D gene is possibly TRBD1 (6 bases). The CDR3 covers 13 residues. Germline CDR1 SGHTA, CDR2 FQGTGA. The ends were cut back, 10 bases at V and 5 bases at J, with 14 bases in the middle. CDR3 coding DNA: TGTGCCACATCCACAGGGAATACCGGGGAGCTGTTTTTT. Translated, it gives CATSTGNTGELFF.

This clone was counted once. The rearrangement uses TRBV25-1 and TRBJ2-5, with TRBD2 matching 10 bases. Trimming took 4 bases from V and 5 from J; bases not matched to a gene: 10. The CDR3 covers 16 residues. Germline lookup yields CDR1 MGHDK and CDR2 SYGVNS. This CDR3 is CASSVSGGTKSETQYF. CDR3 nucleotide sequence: TGTGCCAGCAGTGTTAGCGGGGGGACGAAGTCGGAGACCCAGTACTTC.

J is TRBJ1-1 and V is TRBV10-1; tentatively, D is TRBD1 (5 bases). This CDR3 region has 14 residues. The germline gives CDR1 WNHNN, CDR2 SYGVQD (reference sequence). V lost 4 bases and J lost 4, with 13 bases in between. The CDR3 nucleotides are TGCGCCAGCAGTGCCGGGACGACGGTCACTGAAGCTTTCTTT. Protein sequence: CASSAGTTVTEAFF.

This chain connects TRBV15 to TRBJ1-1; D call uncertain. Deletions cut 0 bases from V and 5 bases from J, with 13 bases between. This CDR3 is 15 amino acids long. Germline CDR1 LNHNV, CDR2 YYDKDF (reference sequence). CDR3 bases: TGTGCCACCAGCAGAGATGCAGCTTGGGGAACTGAAGCTTTCTTT. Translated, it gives CATSRDAAWGTEAFF. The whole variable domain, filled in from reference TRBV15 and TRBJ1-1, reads DAMVIQNPRYQVTQFGKPVTLSCSQTLNHNVMYWYQQKSSQAPKLLFHYYDKDFNNEADTPDNFQSRRPNTSFCFLDIRSPGLGDTAMYLCATSRDAAWGTEAFFGQGTRLTVV.

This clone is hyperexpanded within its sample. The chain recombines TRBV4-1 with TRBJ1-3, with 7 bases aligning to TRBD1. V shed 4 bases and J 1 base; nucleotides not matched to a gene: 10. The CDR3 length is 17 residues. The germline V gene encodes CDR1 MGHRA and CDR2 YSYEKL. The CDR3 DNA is TGCGCCAGCAGCCCTCAAGAGGGGGCAGGTTCTGGAAACACCATATATTTT. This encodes CASSPQEGAGSGNTIYF.